These 21 T cell receptor beta chains were sequenced from one sample in a study of neoadjuvant nivolumab and ipilimumab in lung cancer. The method was immunoSEQ multiplex PCR; TCRdb's version includes in-frame clones alone and lacks a portion of them. The table lists approximately 29,000 clones, more than 80% of them singletons. This material consisted of tumor tissue, taken after neoadjuvant nivolumab, alone or with ipilimumab, at or shortly before surgery. The receptors originated from an adult with non-small cell lung cancer.

V gene TRBV27 combines with J gene TRBJ2-1; D gene ambiguous. The CDR3 loop spans 15 amino acids. The V gene lost 5 bases and the J gene lost 1 base, with 12 bases spanning the gap. The germline V gene encodes CDR1 MNHEY and CDR2 SMNVEV (reference sequence). The CDR3 coding sequence is TGTGCCAGCAGTCCCCTGGGCCGTTCCTACAATGAGCAGTTCTTC. As protein: CASSPLGRSYNEQFF.

The chain has TRBV14 and TRBJ2-7; D could derive from TRBD1 or TRBD2 (5 bases each). V dropped 1 base and J dropped 0 bases, with 13 bases sitting between them. CDR1 is SGHDN, CDR2 FVKESK, per germline. This CDR3 has 16 amino acids. DNA of the CDR3: TGTGCCAGCAGCCAAGCTCGGGGCAGTCTCTCCTACGAGCAGTACTTC. It encodes CASSQARGSLSYEQYF.

This chain connects TRBV7-9 to TRBJ2-7; the D gene is possibly TRBD2 (6 bases). Germline V CDR1 and CDR2: SEHNR, FQNEAQ (reference sequence). Trimming cost V 5 bases and J 7 bases, with 21 bases left between them. The CDR3 has 15 residues. CDR3 nucleotides: TGTGCCAGCAGCCCCGCGGGACTCTCGGTGGGGGAGCAGTACTTC. Amino acid sequence: CASSPAGLSVGEQYF.

This rearrangement joins TRBV4-2 to TRBJ1-4, with D perhaps TRBD1 (5 bases). Trimming removed 4 bases at V and 6 bases at J, with 18 bases between. The germline V gene encodes CDR1 LGHNA and CDR2 YNFKEQ. The CDR3 runs 16 residues. The CDR3 sequence: CASSPVGASGDEKLFF. CDR3 coding DNA: TGTGCCAGCAGCCCCGTCGGGGCATCCGGAGATGAAAAACTGTTTTTT.

The chain couples TRBV6-1 to TRBJ2-7; 9 bases line up with TRBD1. There are 15 residues in the CDR3. The ends lost 0 bases at V and 4 bases at J; junction bases unmatched: 4. The germline V gene encodes CDR1 MNHNS and CDR2 SASEGT. The CDR3 region is CASSEASDRGYEQYF. The CDR3, as DNA: TGTGCCAGCAGTGAAGCGTCGGACAGGGGTTACGAGCAGTACTTC.

CDR3 nucleotides: TGTGCCAGCAGCCCTCGGGGAGCGGGAGTTGATACGCAGTATTTT. This gives the protein CASSPRGAGVDTQYF. The chain is built from TRBV7-3 and TRBJ2-3; TRBD2 matches 8 bases. Germline values: CDR1 SGHTA, CDR2 FQGTGA. Trimming cost V 5 bases and J 6 bases; bases outside gene matches: 10. The CDR3 is made up of 15 amino acids.

The genes are TRBV5-1 and TRBJ1-4; 8 nucleotides match TRBD1. The V gene's germline CDR1 is SGHRS and CDR2 YFSETQ. This CDR3 is 16 amino acids long. J gave up 3 bases and V 5 bases, and 9 bases lay outside the gene matches. The CDR3 reads CASRRGQATANEKLFF. CDR3 bases: TGCGCCAGCAGAAGGGGACAGGCAACAGCTAATGAAAAACTGTTTTTT.

The count of this clone is one. One junction end disagrees with the germline gene, perhaps due to a read error. J is TRBJ2-5 and V is TRBV6-6; no clear D gene. CDR1 and CDR2 (germline): MNHNY, SVGAGI (reference sequence). The CDR3 has 11 residues. CDR3 in DNA: TGTGCCAGCAGCTACTGGGAGACCCAGTACTTC. Amino acid sequence: CASSYWETQYF.

The chain employs TRBV6-1 and TRBJ1-3, with D uncertain. The ends were cut back, 0 bases at V and 1 base at J, with 7 bases in the middle. The CDR3 extends over 15 amino acids. The germline V gene encodes CDR1 MNHNS and CDR2 SASEGT. The CDR3 DNA reads TGTGCCAGCAGTGAAGCAATAGGTTCTGGAAACACCATATATTTT. Translating it yields CASSEAIGSGNTIYF.

V gene TRBV19 combines with J gene TRBJ1-5, with D hard to call. The CDR3 contains 13 residues. V lost 1 base, J lost 11 bases, and 12 bases lay in between. Per germline, CDR1 LNHDA and CDR2 SQIVND (reference sequence). The CDR3 DNA follows: TGTGCCAGTAGTATAGGGCTCCGTAGTGCCCAGCATTTT. This sequence encodes CASSIGLRSAQHF.

The CDR3 DNA sequence: TGTGCCAGCAGTTTATCGAAATCCGGGCTCGGCTACGAGCAGTACTTC. Its protein is CASSLSKSGLGYEQYF. The chain uses TRBV27 and TRBJ2-7; D is ambiguous. The germline V gene has CDR1 MNHEY and CDR2 SMNVEV (reference sequence). V gave up 0 bases and J gave up 3 bases, with 15 bases separating them. There are 16 residues in the CDR3.

This chain links TRBV7-2 with TRBJ2-2; 7 nucleotides match TRBD1. V was pared by 5 bases and J by 0 bases, with 15 bases of the junction left unmatched. The CDR3 consists of 19 residues. Germline CDR1 and CDR2: SGHTA and FQGNSA. CDR3 sequence: CASSDIPGQILANTGELFF. The CDR3 DNA is TGTGCCAGCAGCGATATACCGGGACAGATCTTAGCGAACACCGGGGAGCTGTTTTTT. The full variable domain, its missing parts supplied by reference TRBV7-2 and TRBJ2-2, is GAGVSQSPSNKVTEKGKDVELRCDPISGHTALYWYRQSLGQGLEFLIYFQGNSAPDKSGLPSDRFSAERTGGSVSTLTIQRTQQEDSAVYLCASSDIPGQILANTGELFFGEGSRLTVL.

V is TRBV13 and J is TRBJ1-2, with 10 bases identical to TRBD1. The CDR3 totals 14 residues. CDR1 is PRHDT and CDR2 is FYEKMQ in the germline V gene (reference sequence). V shed 4 bases and J 7 bases; nucleotides not matched to a gene: 6. CDR3 nucleotide sequence: TGTGCCAGCAGCTCCGGGACAGGGGTTGGTGGCTACACCTTC. It translates to CASSSGTGVGGYTF. Full variable domain (rest looked up from reference TRBV13 and TRBJ1-2): AAGVIQSPRHLIKEKRETATLKCYPIPRHDTVYWYQQGPGQDPQFLISFYEKMQSDKGSIPDRFSAQQFSDYHSELNMSSLELGDSALYFCASSSGTGVGGYTFGSGTRLTVV.

The V and J genes are TRBV9 and TRBJ2-3, with D perhaps given as TRBD1 or TRBD2 (5 bases each). The CDR3 loop spans 12 amino acids. With 6 bases removed from V and 6 bases from J, the gap between germline ends came to 11 bases. Germline assignment: CDR1 SGDLS and CDR2 YYNGEE. Here the CDR3 reads CASKRGRDTQYF. CDR3 coding DNA: TGTGCCAGCAAGAGGGGAAGGGATACGCAGTATTTT.

The sample holds a few counts of this clone. The chain employs TRBV9 and TRBJ1-1, with D hard to call. V was shortened by 0 bases and J by 8 bases, with 11 bases between the two germline ends. CDR3 length: 13 amino acids. Germline values: CDR1 SGDLS, CDR2 YYNGEE. CDR3 amino acids: CASSVGDEGEAFF. For the CDR3, the DNA is TGTGCCAGCAGCGTAGGGGATGAAGGGGAAGCTTTCTTT.

The rearrangement joins TRBV7-2 to TRBJ2-5; 7 bases match TRBD2. Germline lookup yields CDR1 SGHTA and CDR2 FQGNSA. V gave up 6 bases and J gave up 5 bases; unmatched junction bases: 6. The CDR3 extends over 13 amino acids. In nucleotides, the CDR3 is TGTGCCAGCAGGCGCGGGAGTCACGAGACCCAGTACTTC. Its protein product is CASRRGSHETQYF. Based on the CDR3 plus reference TRBV7-2 and TRBJ2-5, the full variable domain is GAGVSQSPSNKVTEKGKDVELRCDPISGHTALYWYRQSLGQGLEFLIYFQGNSAPDKSGLPSDRFSAERTGGSVSTLTIQRTQQEDSAVYLCASRRGSHETQYFGPGTRLLVL.

About this clone itself: One end of the junction fails to match germline, which may point to a read error. J is TRBJ1-5 and V is TRBV27; D not certain. The CDR3 length is 15 residues. CDR1 and CDR2 from the germline V gene are MNHEY and SMNVEV (reference sequence). The CDR3 nucleotides read TGCCCCCAATGCGGTGCGGTGCGGGGTGGTCAGCCCCAGCATTTT. Its translation: CPQCGAVRGGQPQHF.

The CDR3 protein is CASSYGGGALEQYF. CDR3 DNA sequence: TGTGCCAGCAGCTACGGGGGTGGAGCGCTCGAGCAGTACTTC. The V and J genes are TRBV5-4 and TRBJ2-7, with D maybe TRBD2 (6 bases). Trimming took 3 bases from V and 6 from J, leaving 16 bases between them. The V gene's germline CDR1 is SGHNT and CDR2 YYREEE (reference sequence). This CDR3 region has 14 residues.

V is TRBV4-1 and J is TRBJ2-2, with D uncertain. This CDR3 has 15 amino acids. The V gene lost 1 base and the J gene lost 0 bases, with 6 bases spanning the gap. CDR1 and CDR2 from the germline V gene are MGHRA and YSYEKL. CDR3 sequence: CASSQGVANTGELFF. The CDR3 DNA sequence: TGCGCCAGCAGCCAAGGGGTAGCGAACACCGGGGAGCTGTTTTTT.

The chain uses TRBV7-9 and TRBJ2-7, with TRBD1 as a possible D gene (5 bases). V lost 1 base and J lost 5, with 9 bases in between. Per the germline V gene, CDR1 is SEHNR and CDR2 is FQNEAQ (reference sequence). This CDR3 spans 13 amino acids. CDR3 protein: CASSLVTAHEQYF. CDR3 nucleotides: TGTGCCAGCAGCTTAGTGACAGCTCACGAGCAGTACTTC.

The DNA of the CDR3 is TGCGCCAGCAGCTTGGGTGGACAGGGGATTCCGAATGAGCAGTTCTTC. This sequence encodes CASSLGGQGIPNEQFF. This chain joins TRBV5-1 and TRBJ2-1; 9 positions match TRBD1. J lost 7 bases, V lost 0 bases, and 8 bases had no gene match. Germline CDR1 reads SGHRS; CDR2 reads YFSETQ. The CDR3 extends over 16 amino acids.